This T cell receptor beta chain was documented in a study of T cell repertoires in cytomegalovirus infection. On this clonotype itself: The target antigen is unknown.

This CDR3 comprises 13 residues. With 5 bases removed from V and 5 bases from J, the gap between germline ends came to 12 bases. Per the germline V gene, CDR1 is MNHEY and CDR2 is SVGAGI. Study-level findings and limits: Adding up the frequency of public TCR beta families identified people who carried CMV plus the relevant HLA.

TCRdb itself ran the reads through MiXCR, one entry per CDR3 protein. The repertoire consists of approximately 340,000 distinct CDR3 sequences, with around 29% occurring once and the leading ten covering around 20%. The source of this sequence is a human donor in good health (CMV status not recorded). Some clones in this sample may be carry-over from other donors' samples. The V gene is TRBV6-5, the J gene TRBJ2-5; D gene ambiguous. Sample: cultured PBMCs, taken from culture after CMV antigen stimulation. The CDR3 DNA reads as TGTGCCAGCAGTGGAAGAGTTGAGGAGACCCAGTACTTC. Translating it yields CASSGRVEETQYF.